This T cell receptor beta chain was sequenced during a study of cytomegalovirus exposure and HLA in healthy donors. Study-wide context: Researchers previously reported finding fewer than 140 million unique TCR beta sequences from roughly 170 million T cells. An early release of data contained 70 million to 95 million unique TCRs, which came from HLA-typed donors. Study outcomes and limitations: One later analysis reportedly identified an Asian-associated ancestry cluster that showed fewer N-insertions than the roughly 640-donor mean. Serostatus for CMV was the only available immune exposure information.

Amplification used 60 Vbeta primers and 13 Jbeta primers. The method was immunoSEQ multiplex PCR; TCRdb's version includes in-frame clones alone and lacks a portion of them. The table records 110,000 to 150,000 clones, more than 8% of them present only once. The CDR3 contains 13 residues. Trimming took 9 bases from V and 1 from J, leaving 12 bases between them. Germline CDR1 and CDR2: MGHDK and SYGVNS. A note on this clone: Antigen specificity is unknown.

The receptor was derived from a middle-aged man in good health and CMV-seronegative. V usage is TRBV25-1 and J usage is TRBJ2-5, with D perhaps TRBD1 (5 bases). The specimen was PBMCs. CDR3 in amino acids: CARWGGFQETQYF. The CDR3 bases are TGTGCCAGGTGGGGCGGTTTCCAAGAGACCCAGTACTTC.